These 19 T cell receptor beta chains came from one sample sequenced in a study of blood T cell repertoires in COVID-19 (dated by TCRdb to 2019 to 2021). The library was prepared using the immunoSEQ multiplex PCR assay. This immuneACCESS table, as held by TCRdb, lists in-frame sequences with V and J called but not all clones. Of the missing ones, under half trace to an unresolved V gene in checked studies; the others have no known cause. The sample profile shows some 190,000 clones; 65% to 85% of them were found once. The ten largest clonotypes hold around 3.5% of the sample. The sequenced material came from PBMCs or T cells enriched from blood (not recorded which). These receptors all come from a woman under 40 who had recovered from COVID-19.

This clone was seen a few times. The genes are TRBV30 and TRBJ2-3, with 7 positions matching TRBD2. This CDR3 is built from 14 residues. Germline values: CDR1 GTSNPN, CDR2 SVGIG (reference sequence). V gave up 3 bases and J gave up 3 bases; unmatched junction bases: 6. The CDR3 region has the DNA TGTGCCTGGAGGTGGGCGGGAGTGACAGATACGCAGTATTTT. It yields the protein CAWRWAGVTDTQYF.

This clone was observed a single time. The chain employs TRBV30 and TRBJ2-7; D is possibly TRBD2 (6 bases). Germline loops: CDR1 GTSNPN, CDR2 SVGIG (reference sequence). V was trimmed by 2 bases and J by 0 bases, leaving 14 bases between them. This CDR3 spans 15 amino acids. For the CDR3, the DNA is TGTGCCTGGAGTTTTATCTACGGGGGCTCCTACGAGCAGTACTTC. This sequence encodes CAWSFIYGGSYEQYF.

J is TRBJ1-4 and V is TRBV14; 7 bases map to TRBD1. Germline-derived CDR1 and CDR2 are SGHDN and FVKESK. V lost 4 bases and J lost 7; bases outside the gene matches: 6. The length of the CDR3 is 14 residues. The CDR3 here is CASSRPTGSEKLFF. The DNA of the CDR3 is TGTGCCAGCAGCCGCCCGACAGGGAGTGAAAAACTGTTTTTT.

The chain joins TRBV10-2 to TRBJ1-1; possible D gene TRBD1, 6 bases. Germline CDR1 is WSHSY and CDR2 is SAAADI. Deletions cut 10 bases from V and 0 bases from J, with 9 bases between. This CDR3 has 12 amino acids. The CDR3 sequence is CATRGMNTEAFF. The CDR3 DNA sequence: TGCGCCACCAGGGGCATGAACACTGAAGCTTTCTTT.

The V and J genes are TRBV18 and TRBJ1-1, with D perhaps TRBD1 (5 bases). V gave up 2 bases and J gave up 4 bases, with 20 bases separating them. CDR1 is KGHSH and CDR2 is LQKENI in the germline V gene. The CDR3 consists of 17 residues. The CDR3 nucleotides are TGTGCCAGCTCACCATTAGTACAGGCGGTTCTTGGCACTGAAGCTTTCTTT. This sequence encodes CASSPLVQAVLGTEAFF. The full variable domain, in which reference TRBV18 and TRBJ1-1 provide the parts outside the CDR3, is NAGVMQNPRHLVRRRGQEARLRCSPMKGHSHVYWYRQLPEEGLKFMVYLQKENIIDESGMPKERFSAEFPKEGPSILRIQQVVRGDSAAYFCASSPLVQAVLGTEAFFGQGTRLTVV.

The chain recombines TRBV28 with TRBJ1-3, with D uncertain. V was cut by 7 bases and J by 4 bases, with 17 bases left in between. In germline, CDR1 is MDHEN, CDR2 SYDVKM. This CDR3 is built from 15 residues. CDR3 nucleotides: TGTGCCAGCATCCAACGCCCGGTGCGGGGAAACACCATATATTTT. The encoded protein is CASIQRPVRGNTIYF.

This sequence joins TRBV2 and TRBJ2-3; 11 bases are shared with TRBD2. J gave up 6 bases and V 8 bases, and 7 bases lay outside the gene matches. Germline-derived CDR1 and CDR2 are SNHLY and FYNNEI. CDR3 size: 14 residues. The CDR3 DNA reads TGTGCCAGCTTAGCGGGAGGGCCGGCGGATACGCAGTATTTT. Its translation is CASLAGGPADTQYF.

The chain recombines TRBV7-2 with TRBJ2-3; 7 bases are a match to TRBD2. Germline lookup yields CDR1 SGHTA and CDR2 FQGNSA. Trimming removed 8 bases from V and 1 base from J; junction bases left unmatched: 9. CDR3 length: 15 residues. The CDR3 sequence: CASVFLAGGTDTQYF. CDR3 nucleotide sequence: TGTGCCAGCGTTTTTCTGGCGGGGGGCACAGATACGCAGTATTTT.

The J gene is TRBJ2-3, the V gene TRBV27; 10 nucleotides match TRBD2. This CDR3 contains 16 residues. Germline trimming cut 10 bases from V and 1 base from J; bases unmatched to any gene: 11. Germline CDR1 and CDR2: MNHEY and SMNVEV (reference sequence). For the CDR3, the DNA is TGTGCCACCCTTACCGCTCTAGCGGGGGGCACAGATACGCAGTATTTT. Translation gives CATLTALAGGTDTQYF.

V gene TRBV6-5 combines with J gene TRBJ1-1, with D maybe TRBD1 (5 bases). The CDR3 extends over 15 amino acids. The ends were cut back, 7 bases at V and 4 bases at J, with 19 bases in the middle. Germline loops: CDR1 MNHEY, CDR2 SVGAGI. CDR3 sequence reads: CASTFKEGVITEAFF. The CDR3 DNA follows: TGTGCCAGCACCTTCAAGGAAGGGGTAATCACTGAAGCTTTCTTT.

The rearrangement links TRBV2 to TRBJ2-2, with 9 bases aligning to TRBD1. V gave up 11 bases and J gave up 0 bases; unmatched junction bases: 7. From germline, CDR1 is SNHLY and CDR2 FYNNEI. The CDR3 covers 15 residues. CDR3 protein: CASYRGLANTGELFF. Written as DNA, the CDR3 is TGTGCCTCCTACAGGGGGCTGGCGAACACCGGGGAGCTGTTTTTT.

The CDR3 loop is CASSLSAGGINTGELFF. The DNA for the CDR3 is TGTGCCAGCAGTTTATCGGCAGGGGGCATCAACACCGGGGAGCTGTTTTTT. The rearrangement links TRBV27 to TRBJ2-2; TRBD1 matches 8 bases. The CDR3 spans 17 residues. Trimming took 0 bases from V and 2 from J; bases not matched to a gene: 5. Germline lookup yields CDR1 MNHEY and CDR2 SMNVEV (reference sequence).

J is TRBJ2-2 and V is TRBV27; 7 bases fit TRBD1. The germline CDR1 and CDR2 sequences are MNHEY and SMNVEV (reference sequence). The CDR3 consists of 16 residues. Trimming removed 1 base from V and 1 base from J; junction bases left unmatched: 3. The CDR3 is CASSLFAGGNTGELFF. DNA for the CDR3: TGTGCCAGCAGTTTATTTGCAGGGGGGAACACCGGGGAGCTGTTTTTT.

This rearrangement joins TRBV5-6 to TRBJ1-2; TRBD1 is a possible D gene (5 bases). Deletions cut 0 bases from V and 2 bases from J, with 11 bases between. Germline CDR1 and CDR2: SGHDT and YYEEEE. This CDR3 is built from 15 residues. The CDR3 DNA is TGTGCCAGCAGCTTGGGGTTACAGGAAAACTATGGCTACACCTTC. Translated: CASSLGLQENYGYTF.

V usage is TRBV11-2 and J usage is TRBJ1-1; a possible D gene is TRBD1 (6 bases). V was pared by 2 bases and J by 4 bases, with 14 bases between. Germline V CDR1 and CDR2: SGHAT, FQNNGV. The CDR3 is 15 residues long. The CDR3 spells CASSLWAGRGTEAFF. The CDR3 DNA reads TGTGCCAGCAGCTTATGGGCAGGCAGGGGCACTGAAGCTTTCTTT.

This clone was seen a single time. The chain couples TRBV5-4 to TRBJ2-7, with D possibly being TRBD2 (6 bases). Per germline, CDR1 SGHNT and CDR2 YYREEE (reference sequence). The CDR3 runs to 14 residues. Trimming removed 4 bases at V and 7 bases at J, with 18 bases between. This chain's CDR3 is CASSLRGLSWEQYF. The CDR3 coding sequence is TGTGCCAGCAGCCTGCGGGGCCTATCATGGGAGCAGTACTTC.

V gene TRBV29-1 combines with J gene TRBJ2-1, with D maybe TRBD2 (5 bases). CDR1 is SQVTM and CDR2 is ANQGSEA in the germline V gene. The CDR3 has 17 amino acids. V was trimmed by 2 bases and J by 6 bases, leaving 23 bases between them. Written as DNA, the CDR3 is TGCAGCGTTGAAAGGGCGGGCGGCGACCGGTATGGCAATGAGCAGTTCTTC. Translating it yields CSVERAGGDRYGNEQFF.

V gene TRBV7-2 combines with J gene TRBJ2-1, with D maybe TRBD2 (5 bases). The CDR3 sequence is 13 residues long. V lost 5 bases and J lost 12, with 17 bases in between. Germline lookup yields CDR1 SGHTA and CDR2 FQGNSA. The chain's CDR3 is CASSVSAAGRQFF. The CDR3 nucleotides read TGTGCCAGCAGCGTTAGTGCCGCTGGGAGGCAGTTCTTC.

The chain links TRBV27 to TRBJ1-2; TRBD1 is a possible D gene (5 bases). The germline CDR1 and CDR2 sequences are MNHEY and SMNVEV (reference sequence). This CDR3 is built from 14 residues. Between the trimmed V and J ends, which lost 4 bases and 6 bases, there was a span of 15 bases. CDR3 region: CASSWAGGVNGYTF. The CDR3 region has the DNA TGTGCCAGCAGTTGGGCGGGGGGGGTCAATGGCTACACCTTC.